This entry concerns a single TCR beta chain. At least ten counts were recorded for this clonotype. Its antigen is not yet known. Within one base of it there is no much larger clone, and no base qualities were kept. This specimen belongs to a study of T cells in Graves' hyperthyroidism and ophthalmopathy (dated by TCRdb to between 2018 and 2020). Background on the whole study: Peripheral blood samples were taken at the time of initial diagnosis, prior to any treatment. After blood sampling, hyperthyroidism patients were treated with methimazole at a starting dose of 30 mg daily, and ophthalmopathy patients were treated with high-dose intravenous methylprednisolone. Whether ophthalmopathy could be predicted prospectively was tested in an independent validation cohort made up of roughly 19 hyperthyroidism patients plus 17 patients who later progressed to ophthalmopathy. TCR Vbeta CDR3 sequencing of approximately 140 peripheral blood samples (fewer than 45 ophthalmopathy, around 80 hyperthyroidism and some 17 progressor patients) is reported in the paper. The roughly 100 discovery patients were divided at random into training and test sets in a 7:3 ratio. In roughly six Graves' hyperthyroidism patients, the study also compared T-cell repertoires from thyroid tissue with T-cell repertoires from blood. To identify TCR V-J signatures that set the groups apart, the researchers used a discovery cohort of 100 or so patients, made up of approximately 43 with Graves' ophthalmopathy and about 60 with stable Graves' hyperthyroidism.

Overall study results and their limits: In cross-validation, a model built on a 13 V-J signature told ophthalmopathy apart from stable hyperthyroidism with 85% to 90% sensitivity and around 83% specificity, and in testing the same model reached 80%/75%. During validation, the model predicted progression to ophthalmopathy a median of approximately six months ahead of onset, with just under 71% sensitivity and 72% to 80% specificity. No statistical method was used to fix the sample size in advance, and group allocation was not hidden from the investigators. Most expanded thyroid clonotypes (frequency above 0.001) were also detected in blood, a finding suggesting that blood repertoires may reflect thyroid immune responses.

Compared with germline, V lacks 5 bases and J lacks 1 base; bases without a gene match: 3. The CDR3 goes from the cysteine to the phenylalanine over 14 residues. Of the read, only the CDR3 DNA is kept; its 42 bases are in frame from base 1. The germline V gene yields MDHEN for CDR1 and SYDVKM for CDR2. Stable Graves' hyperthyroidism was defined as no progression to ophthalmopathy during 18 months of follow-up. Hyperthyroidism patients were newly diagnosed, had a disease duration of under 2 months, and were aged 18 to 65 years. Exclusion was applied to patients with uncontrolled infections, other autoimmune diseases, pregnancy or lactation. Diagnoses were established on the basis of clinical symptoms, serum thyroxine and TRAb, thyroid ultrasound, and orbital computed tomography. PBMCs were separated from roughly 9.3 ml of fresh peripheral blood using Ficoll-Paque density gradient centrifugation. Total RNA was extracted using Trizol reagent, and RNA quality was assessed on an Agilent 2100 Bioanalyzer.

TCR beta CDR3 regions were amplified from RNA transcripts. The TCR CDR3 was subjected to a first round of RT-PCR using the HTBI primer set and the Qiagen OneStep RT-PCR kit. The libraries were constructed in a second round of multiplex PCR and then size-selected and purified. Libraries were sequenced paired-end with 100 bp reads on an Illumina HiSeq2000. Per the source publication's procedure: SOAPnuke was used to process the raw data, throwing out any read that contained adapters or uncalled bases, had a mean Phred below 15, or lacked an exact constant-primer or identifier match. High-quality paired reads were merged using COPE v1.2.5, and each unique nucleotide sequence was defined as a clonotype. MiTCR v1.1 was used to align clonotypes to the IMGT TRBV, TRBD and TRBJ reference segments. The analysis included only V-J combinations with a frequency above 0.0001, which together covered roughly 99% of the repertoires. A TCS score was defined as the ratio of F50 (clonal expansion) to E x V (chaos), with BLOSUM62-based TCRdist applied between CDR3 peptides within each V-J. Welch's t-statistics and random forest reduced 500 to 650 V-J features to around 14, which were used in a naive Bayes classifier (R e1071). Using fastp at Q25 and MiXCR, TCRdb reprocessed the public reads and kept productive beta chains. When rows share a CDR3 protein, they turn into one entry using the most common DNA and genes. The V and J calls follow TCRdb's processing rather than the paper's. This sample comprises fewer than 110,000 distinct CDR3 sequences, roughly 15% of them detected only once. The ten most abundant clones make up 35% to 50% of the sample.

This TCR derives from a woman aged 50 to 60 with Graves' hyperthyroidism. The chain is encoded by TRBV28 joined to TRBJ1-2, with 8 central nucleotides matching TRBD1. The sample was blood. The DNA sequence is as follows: TGTGCCAGCAGTACAGGGGGGAATAACTATGGCTACACCTTC. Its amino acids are CASSTGGNNYGYTF.